This is a list of T cell receptor beta chains from one sample in a study of cytomegalovirus exposure and HLA in healthy donors. Repertoires were generated with immunoSEQ multiplex PCR, while TCRdb's copy carries only in-frame clones and drops some. This sample's table reports roughly 220,000 clones. The sequencing sample was made of PBMCs. The receptor set was obtained from a girl between 2 and 10 years old in good health and CMV-seropositive. The CDR3 runs from the conserved cysteine through the conserved F or W. The order of the fields is J gene, V gene, CDR3 protein.

TRBJ1-3	TRBV6-1	CASSETGEAPMHF
TRBJ2-7	TRBV5-6	CASSETSGLAEQYF
TRBJ2-1	TRBV7-9	CASSTTGDSAYNEQFF
TRBJ2-5	TRBV2	CASSLAAGGQETQYF
TRBJ2-1	TRBV19	CASSISGDNEQFF
TRBJ2-7	TRBV5-1	CASSWTGIYEQYF
TRBJ2-7	TRBV11-2	CASSLRGYEQYF
TRBJ2-4	TRBV19	CASSPRDRIGQYF
TRBJ1-4	TRBV27	CASKITGAHRANEKLFF
TRBJ2-3	TRBV5-1	CASSLVQGTDTQYF
TRBJ2-4	TRBV7-6	CASSSSGRAKNIQYF
TRBJ2-7	TRBV4-2	CASSLGWSGEAYEQYF
TRBJ2-7	TRBV5-6	CASSWGTGVNYEQYF
TRBJ2-3	TRBV7-9	CASSFVSGGPGDTQYF
TRBJ1-6	TRBV2	CASSEQGTSKSPLHF
TRBJ2-7	TRBV29-1	CSVEELSRGQGTMVWSYEQYF
TRBJ1-1	TRBV27	CASSSLGQNTEAFF
TRBJ1-2	TRBV18	CASSPPGQVNSNYGYTF
TRBJ1-1	TRBV28	CASSQRTGPNTEAFF
TRBJ1-4	TRBV7-2	CVSSLVRSEKLFF
TRBJ2-1	TRBV25-1	CASRPPLAGRGSEQFF
TRBJ1-5	TRBV10-2	CASSGGDRRIPNQPQHF
TRBJ2-7	TRBV15	CATAGGRAYEQYF
TRBJ1-2	TRBV28	CASRFDRGGPGYGYTF
TRBJ1-4	TRBV13	CASSLGRGEKLFF
TRBJ2-7	TRBV5-4	CATLPGVGSYEQYF
TRBJ2-3	TRBV6-6	CASIGLAGTDTQYF
TRBJ2-3	TRBV7-2	CASSLVFWEEGTDTQYF